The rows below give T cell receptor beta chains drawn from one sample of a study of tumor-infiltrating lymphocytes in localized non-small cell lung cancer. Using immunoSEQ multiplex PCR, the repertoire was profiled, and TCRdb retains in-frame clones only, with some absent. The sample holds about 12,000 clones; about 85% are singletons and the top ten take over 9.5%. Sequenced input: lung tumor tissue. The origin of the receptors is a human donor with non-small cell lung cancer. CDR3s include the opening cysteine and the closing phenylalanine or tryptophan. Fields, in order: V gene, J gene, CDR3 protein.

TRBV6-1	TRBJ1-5	CASKGAYSNQPQHF
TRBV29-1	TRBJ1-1	CSATGGRGTTEAFF
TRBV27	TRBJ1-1	CASRPLRPTEAFF
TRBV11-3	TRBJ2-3	CASSLGGDYTDTQYF
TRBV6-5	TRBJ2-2	CASRIQGVVGELFF
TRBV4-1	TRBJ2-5	CASSQVGGGRQETQYF
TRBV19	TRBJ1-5	CASSMKLGALTETQPQHF
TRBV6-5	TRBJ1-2	CASSFGQGAYGYTF
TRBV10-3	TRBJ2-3	CAISPGQDTDTQYF
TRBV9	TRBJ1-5	CASSVEPGLKPQHF
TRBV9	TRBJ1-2	CASSVAKAQGANYGYTF
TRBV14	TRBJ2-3	CASSPGQFLSTDTQYF
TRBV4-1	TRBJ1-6	CASSSKDNNNSPLHF
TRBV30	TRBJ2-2	CAWSDIADGELFF
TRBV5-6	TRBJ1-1	CASRADALNTEAFF
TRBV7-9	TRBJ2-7	CASSLATSYEQYF
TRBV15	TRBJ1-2	CATSRGGAGQANYGYTF
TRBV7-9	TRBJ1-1	CATSRGINTEAFF
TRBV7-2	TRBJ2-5	CASSLSGGRWETQYF
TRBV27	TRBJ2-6	CASMLGRQSGANVLTF
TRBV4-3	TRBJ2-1	CASSPELALSHEQFF
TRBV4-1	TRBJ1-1	CASSGAYTEAFF
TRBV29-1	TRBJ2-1	CSVVRGASYNEQFF
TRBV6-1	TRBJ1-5	CASSEWGRGSNQPQHF
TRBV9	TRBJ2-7	CASSQSPFDEQYF
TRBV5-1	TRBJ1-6	CASSLVEGGNSPLHF
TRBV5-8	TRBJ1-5	CASSVSNQPQHF
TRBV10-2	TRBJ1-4	CASRQGNEKLFF
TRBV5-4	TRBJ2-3	CASSSGGLIGTDTQYF
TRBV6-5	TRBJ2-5	CASSRGTYQETQYF
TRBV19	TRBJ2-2	CASREQGYTGELFF
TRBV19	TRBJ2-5	CASSIGSGVRETQYF
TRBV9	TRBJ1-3	CASTQRQGVSGNTIYF
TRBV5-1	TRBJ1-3	CASSPGGASSGNTIYF
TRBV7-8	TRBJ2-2	CASSLGGLNTGELFF
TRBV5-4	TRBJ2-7	CASSFAGSAYEQYF